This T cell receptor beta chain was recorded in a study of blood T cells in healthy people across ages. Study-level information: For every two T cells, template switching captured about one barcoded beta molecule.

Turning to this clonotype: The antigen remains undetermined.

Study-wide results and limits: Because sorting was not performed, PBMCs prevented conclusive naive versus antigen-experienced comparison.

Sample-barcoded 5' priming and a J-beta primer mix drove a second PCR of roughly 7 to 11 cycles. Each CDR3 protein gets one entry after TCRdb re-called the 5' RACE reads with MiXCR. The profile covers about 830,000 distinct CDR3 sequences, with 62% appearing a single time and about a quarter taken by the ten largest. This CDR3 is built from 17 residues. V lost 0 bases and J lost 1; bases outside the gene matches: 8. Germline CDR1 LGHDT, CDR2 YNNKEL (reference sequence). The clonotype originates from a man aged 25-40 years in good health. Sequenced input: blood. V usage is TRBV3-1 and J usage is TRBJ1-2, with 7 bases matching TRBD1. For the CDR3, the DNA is TGTGCCAGCAGCCAAGATCTCCTGACAGGGATTAACTATGGCTACACCTTC. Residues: CASSQDLLTGINYGYTF.